The 6 T cell receptor beta chains reported below all come from one sample, sequenced in a study of Ad26.COV2.S vaccination and SARS-CoV-2 variants. TCRdb keeps only in-frame clones here, not all; method: immunoSEQ multiplex PCR. The repertoire holds roughly 380,000 clones, with around nine tenths as singletons. The sample's treatment: about 20 received Ad26.COV2.S at low or high dose, single or two shots; roughly five received placebo; per-sample allocation not given. The samples were gathered on day 63 after the first injection of vaccine or placebo. The source was peripheral blood, collected in a trial of Ad26.COV2.S vaccine versus placebo. Receptors were obtained from a person between 18 and 59 years old who received the Ad26.COV2.S COVID-19 vaccine or a placebo.

For this clone: This sample also contains other DNA sequences that code for the same CDR3. The CDR3 region is CASSYLDEQFF. The CDR3 nucleotides read TGTGCCAGCAGTTACCTAGATGAGCAGTTCTTC. The gene calls are TRBV6-5 and TRBJ2-1; D call uncertain. Per the germline V gene, CDR1 is MNHEY and CDR2 is SVGAGI. The length of the CDR3 is 11 residues. V shed 2 bases and J shed 8 bases, with 4 bases lying between them.

V gene TRBV27 combines with J gene TRBJ2-7, with TRBD1 identical over 9 bases. Germline lookup yields CDR1 MNHEY and CDR2 SMNVEV (reference sequence). The CDR3 spans 14 residues. J lost 2 bases, V lost 3 bases, and 2 bases had no gene match. The CDR3 DNA reads TGTGCCAGCAGTTTCGGGACAGGGACCTACGAGCAGTACTTC. It encodes CASSFGTGTYEQYF.

The chain is built from TRBV4-1 and TRBJ1-1; 8 positions agree with TRBD1. After removal of 5 bases from V and 5 bases from J, the junction contained 7 bases not matched to a gene. CDR3 length: 14 amino acids. Germline CDR1 reads MGHRA; CDR2 reads YSYEKL. CDR3: CASSVGQGGTEAFF. The CDR3 DNA reads as TGCGCCAGCAGCGTTGGACAGGGAGGAACTGAAGCTTTCTTT.

The chain couples TRBV11-1 to TRBJ2-7, with TRBD1 matching 9 bases. V gave up 0 bases and J gave up 3 bases; unmatched junction bases: 3. Germline V gene sequence: CDR1 SGHAT, CDR2 FQDESV (reference sequence). This CDR3 has 15 amino acids. DNA for the CDR3: TGTGCCAGCAGCTTAGCACCGGGACAGGGCTACGAGCAGTACTTC. Amino acids: CASSLAPGQGYEQYF.

V gene TRBV11-2 combines with J gene TRBJ1-2, with 10 bases lining up with TRBD1. Germline CDR1 SGHAT, CDR2 FQNNGV. J gave up 7 bases and V 2 bases, and 7 bases lay outside the gene matches. This CDR3 is 15 amino acids long. The CDR3 nucleotides read TGTGCCAGCAGCTTATGGACGACAGGGGGCGGTGGCTACACCTTC. It translates to CASSLWTTGGGGYTF.

The genes are TRBV21-1 and TRBJ1-1. TRBV21-1 is designated a pseudogene. This CDR3 is 22 amino acids long. The CDR3 sequence is CASSKFPTPSGQKGRWNTEAFF. The CDR3 nucleotides read TGTGCCAGCAGCAAGTTCCCCACACCCTCTGGGCAAAAAGGGAGATGGAACACTGAAGCTTTCTTT.